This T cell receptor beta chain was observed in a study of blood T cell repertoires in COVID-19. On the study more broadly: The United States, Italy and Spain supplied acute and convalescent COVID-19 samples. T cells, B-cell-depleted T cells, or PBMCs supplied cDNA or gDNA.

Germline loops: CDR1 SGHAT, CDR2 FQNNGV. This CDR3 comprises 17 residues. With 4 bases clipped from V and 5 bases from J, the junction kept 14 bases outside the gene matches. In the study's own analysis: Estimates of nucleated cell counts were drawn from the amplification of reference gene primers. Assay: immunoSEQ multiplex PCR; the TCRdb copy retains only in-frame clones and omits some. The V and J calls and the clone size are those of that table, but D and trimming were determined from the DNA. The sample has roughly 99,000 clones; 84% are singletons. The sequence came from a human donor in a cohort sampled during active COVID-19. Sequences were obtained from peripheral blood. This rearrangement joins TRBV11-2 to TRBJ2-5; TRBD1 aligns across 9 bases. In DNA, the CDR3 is TGTGCCAGCAGCTCGACCGATTCAACAGGGGGCTGGGAGACCCAGTACTTC. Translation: CASSSTDSTGGWETQYF.